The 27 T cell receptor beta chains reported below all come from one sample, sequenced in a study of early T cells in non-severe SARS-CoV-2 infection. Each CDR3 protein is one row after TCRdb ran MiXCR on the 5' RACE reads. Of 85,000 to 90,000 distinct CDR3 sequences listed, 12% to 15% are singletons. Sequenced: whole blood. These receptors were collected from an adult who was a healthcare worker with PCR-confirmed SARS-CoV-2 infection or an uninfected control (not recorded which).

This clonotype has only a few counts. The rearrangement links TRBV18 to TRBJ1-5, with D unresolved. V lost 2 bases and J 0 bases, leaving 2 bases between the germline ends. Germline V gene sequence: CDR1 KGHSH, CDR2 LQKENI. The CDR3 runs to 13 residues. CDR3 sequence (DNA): TGTGCCAGCTCACCAAGTAGCAATCAGCCCCAGCATTTT. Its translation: CASSPSSNQPQHF.

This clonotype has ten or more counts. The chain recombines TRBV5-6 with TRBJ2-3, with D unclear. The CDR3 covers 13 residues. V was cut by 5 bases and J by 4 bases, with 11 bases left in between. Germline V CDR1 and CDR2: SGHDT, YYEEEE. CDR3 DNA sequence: TGTGCCAGCAGTCAGAGTGGGTCAGATACGCAGTATTTT. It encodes CASSQSGSDTQYF.

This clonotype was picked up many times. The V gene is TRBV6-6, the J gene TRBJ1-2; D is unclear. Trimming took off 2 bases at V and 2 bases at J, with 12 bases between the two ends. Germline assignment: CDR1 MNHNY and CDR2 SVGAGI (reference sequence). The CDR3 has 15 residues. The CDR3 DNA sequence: TGTGCCAGCAGTTACGGCCTTCCGCCCAACTATGGCTACACCTTC. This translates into CASSYGLPPNYGYTF.

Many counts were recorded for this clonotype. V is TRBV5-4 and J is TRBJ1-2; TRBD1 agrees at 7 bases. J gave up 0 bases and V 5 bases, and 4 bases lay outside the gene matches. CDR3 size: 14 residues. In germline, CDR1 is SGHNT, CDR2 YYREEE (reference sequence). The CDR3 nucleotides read TGTGCCAGCAGGGACAGGACTGCTAACTATGGCTACACCTTC. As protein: CASRDRTANYGYTF.

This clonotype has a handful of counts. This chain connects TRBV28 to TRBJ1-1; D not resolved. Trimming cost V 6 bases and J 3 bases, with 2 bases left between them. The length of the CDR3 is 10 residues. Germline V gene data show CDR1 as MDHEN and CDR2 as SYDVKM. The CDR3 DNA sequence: TGTGCCAGCAGGGACACTGAAGCTTTCTTT. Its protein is CASRDTEAFF. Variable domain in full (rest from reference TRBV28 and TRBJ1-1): DVKVTQSSRYLVKRTGEKVFLECVQDMDHENMFWYRQDPGLGLRLIYFSYDVKMKEKGDIPEGYSVSREKKERFSLILESASTNQTSMYLCASRDTEAFFGQGTRLTVV.

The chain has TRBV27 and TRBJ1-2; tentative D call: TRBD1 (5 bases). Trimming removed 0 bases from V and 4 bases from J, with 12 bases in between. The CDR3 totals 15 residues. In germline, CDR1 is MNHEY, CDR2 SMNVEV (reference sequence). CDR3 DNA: TGTGCCAGCAGTTTATCGGGCAGGGAGGCCTATGGCTACACCTTC. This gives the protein CASSLSGREAYGYTF.

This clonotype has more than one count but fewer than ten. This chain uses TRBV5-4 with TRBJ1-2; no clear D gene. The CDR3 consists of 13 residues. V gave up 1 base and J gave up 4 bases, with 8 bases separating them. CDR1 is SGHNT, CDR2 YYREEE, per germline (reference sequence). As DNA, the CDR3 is TGTGCCAGCAGCTTGACAGCCGTCTATGGCTACACCTTC. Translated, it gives CASSLTAVYGYTF.

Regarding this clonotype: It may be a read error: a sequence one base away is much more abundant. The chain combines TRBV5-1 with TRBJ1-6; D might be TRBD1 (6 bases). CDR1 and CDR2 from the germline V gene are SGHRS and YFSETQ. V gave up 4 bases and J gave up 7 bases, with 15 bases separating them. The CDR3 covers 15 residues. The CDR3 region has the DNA TGCGCCAGCAGCATCGGGACACGGGACAATTCACCCCTCCACTTT. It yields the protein CASSIGTRDNSPLHF.

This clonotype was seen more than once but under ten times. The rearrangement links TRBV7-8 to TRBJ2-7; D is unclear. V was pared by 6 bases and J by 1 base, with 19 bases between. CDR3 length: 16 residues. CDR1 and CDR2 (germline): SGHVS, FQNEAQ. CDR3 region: CASSFVQAEPSYEQYF. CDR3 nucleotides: TGTGCCAGCAGTTTCGTTCAGGCGGAACCTTCCTACGAGCAGTACTTC.

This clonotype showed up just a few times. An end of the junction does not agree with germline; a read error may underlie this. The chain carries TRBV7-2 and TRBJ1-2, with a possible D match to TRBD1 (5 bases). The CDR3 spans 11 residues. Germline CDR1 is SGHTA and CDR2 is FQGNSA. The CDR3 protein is CASTPQTVLAF. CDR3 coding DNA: TGTGCCAGCACCCCACAGACAGTGCTCGCCTTC.

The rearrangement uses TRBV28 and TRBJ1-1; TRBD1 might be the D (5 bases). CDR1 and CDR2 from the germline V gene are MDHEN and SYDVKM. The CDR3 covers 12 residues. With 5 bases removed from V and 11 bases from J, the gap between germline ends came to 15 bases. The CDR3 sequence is CASSGDSTYAFF. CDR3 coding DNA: TGTGCCAGCAGTGGAGACAGTACGTATGCTTTCTTT. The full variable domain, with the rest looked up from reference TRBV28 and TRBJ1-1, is DVKVTQSSRYLVKRTGEKVFLECVQDMDHENMFWYRQDPGLGLRLIYFSYDVKMKEKGDIPEGYSVSREKKERFSLILESASTNQTSMYLCASSGDSTYAFFGQGTRLTVV.

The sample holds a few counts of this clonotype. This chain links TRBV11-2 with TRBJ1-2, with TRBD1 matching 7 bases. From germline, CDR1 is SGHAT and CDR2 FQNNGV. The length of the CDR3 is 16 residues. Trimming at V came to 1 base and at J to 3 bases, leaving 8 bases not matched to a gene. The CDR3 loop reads CASSLGGTERHYGYTF. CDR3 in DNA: TGTGCCAGCAGCTTAGGCGGGACAGAGAGACACTATGGCTACACCTTC. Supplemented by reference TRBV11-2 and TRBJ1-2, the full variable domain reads EAGVAQSPRYKIIEKRQSVAFWCNPISGHATLYWYQQILGQGPKLLIQFQNNGVVDDSQLPKDRFSAERLKGVDSTLKIQPAKLEDSAVYLCASSLGGTERHYGYTFGSGTRLTVV.

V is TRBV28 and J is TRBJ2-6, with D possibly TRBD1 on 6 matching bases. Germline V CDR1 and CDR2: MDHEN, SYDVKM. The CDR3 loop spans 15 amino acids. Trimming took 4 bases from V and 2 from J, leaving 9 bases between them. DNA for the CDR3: TGTGCCAGCAGTTCCAGGGGAGCTGGGGCCAACGTCCTGACTTTC. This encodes CASSSRGAGANVLTF.

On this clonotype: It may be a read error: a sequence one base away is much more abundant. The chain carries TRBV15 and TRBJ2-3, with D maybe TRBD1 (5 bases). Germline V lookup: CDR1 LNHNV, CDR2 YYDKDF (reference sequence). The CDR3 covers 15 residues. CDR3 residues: CVTSSLGLNTDTQYF. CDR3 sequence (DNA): TGTGTCACCAGCAGTTTGGGGCTGAACACAGATACGCAGTATTTT. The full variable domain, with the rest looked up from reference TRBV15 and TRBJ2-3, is DAMVIQNPRYQVTQFGKPVTLSCSQTLNHNVMYWYQQKSSQAPKLLFHYYDKDFNNEADTPDNFQSRRPNTSFCFLDIRSPGLGDTAMYLCVTSSLGLNTDTQYFGPGTRLTVL.

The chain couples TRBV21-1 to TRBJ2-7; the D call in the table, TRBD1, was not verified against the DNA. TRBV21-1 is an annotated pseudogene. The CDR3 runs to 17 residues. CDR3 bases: TGTGCCAGCAGCCGAGAGGGTGACTCGAACAGGTCCTACGAGCAGTACTTC. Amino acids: CASSREGDSNRSYEQYF.

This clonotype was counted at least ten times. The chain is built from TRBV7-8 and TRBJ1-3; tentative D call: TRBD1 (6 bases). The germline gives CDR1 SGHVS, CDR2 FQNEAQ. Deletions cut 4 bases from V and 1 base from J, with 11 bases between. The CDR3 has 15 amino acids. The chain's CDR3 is CASSSGTLSGNTIYF. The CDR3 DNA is TGTGCCAGCAGCTCGGGGACATTGTCTGGAAACACCATATATTTT. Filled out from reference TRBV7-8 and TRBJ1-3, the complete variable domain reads GAGVSQSPRYKVAKRGQDVALRCDPISGHVSLFWYQQALGQGPEFLTYFQNEAQLDKSGLPSDRFFAERPEGSVSTLKIQRTQQEDSAVYLCASSSGTLSGNTIYFGEGSWLTVV.

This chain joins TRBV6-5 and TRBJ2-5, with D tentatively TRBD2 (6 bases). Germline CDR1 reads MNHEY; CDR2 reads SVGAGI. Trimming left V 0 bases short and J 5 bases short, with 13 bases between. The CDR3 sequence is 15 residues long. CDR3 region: CASSYSRSGGETQYF. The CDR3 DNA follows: TGTGCCAGCAGTTACTCTAGGAGCGGAGGGGAGACCCAGTACTTC.

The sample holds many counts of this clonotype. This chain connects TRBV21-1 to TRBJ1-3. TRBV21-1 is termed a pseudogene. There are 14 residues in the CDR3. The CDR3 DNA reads TGTGCCAGCAGCAAAGACTGCCCTGGAAACACCATATATTTT. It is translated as CASSKDCPGNTIYF.

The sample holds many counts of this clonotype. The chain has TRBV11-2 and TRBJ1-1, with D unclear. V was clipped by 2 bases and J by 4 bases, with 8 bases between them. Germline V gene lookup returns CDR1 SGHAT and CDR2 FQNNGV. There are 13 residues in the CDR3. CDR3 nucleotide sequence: TGTGCCAGCAGCTTATCCCGGGTCACTGAAGCTTTCTTT. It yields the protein CASSLSRVTEAFF.

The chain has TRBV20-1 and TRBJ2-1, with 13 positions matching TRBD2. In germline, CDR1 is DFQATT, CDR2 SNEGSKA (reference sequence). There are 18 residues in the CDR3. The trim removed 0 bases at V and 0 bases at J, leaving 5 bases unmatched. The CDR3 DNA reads TGCAGTGCTAGAGATAGGACTAGCGGGGGTAGCTCCTACAATGAGCAGTTCTTC. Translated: CSARDRTSGGSSYNEQFF.

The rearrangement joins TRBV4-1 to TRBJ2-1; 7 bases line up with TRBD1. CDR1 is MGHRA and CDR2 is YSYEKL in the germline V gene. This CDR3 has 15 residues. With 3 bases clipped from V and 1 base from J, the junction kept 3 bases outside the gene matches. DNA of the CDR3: TGCGCCAGCAGCCACGGGACAGCGTCCTACAATGAGCAGTTCTTC. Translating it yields CASSHGTASYNEQFF.

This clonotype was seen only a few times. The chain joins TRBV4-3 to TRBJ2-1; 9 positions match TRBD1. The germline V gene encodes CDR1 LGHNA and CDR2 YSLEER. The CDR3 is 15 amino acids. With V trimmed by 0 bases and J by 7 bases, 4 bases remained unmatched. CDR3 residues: CASSQDGQGRNEQFF. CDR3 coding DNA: TGCGCCAGCAGCCAAGATGGACAGGGGAGAAATGAGCAGTTCTTC.

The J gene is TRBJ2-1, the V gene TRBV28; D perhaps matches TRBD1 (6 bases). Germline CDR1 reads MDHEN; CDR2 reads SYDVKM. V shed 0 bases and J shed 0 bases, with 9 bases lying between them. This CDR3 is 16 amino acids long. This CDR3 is CASSLWGASSYNEQFF. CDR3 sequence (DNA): TGTGCCAGCAGTTTATGGGGGGCCAGCTCCTACAATGAGCAGTTCTTC.

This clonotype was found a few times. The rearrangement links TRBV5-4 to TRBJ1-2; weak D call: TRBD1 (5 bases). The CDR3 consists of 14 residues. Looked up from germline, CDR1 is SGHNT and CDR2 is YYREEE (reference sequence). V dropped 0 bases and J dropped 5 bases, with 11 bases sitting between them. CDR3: CASSLVEGRYGYTF. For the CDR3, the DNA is TGTGCCAGCAGCTTGGTGGAGGGGCGGTATGGCTACACCTTC.

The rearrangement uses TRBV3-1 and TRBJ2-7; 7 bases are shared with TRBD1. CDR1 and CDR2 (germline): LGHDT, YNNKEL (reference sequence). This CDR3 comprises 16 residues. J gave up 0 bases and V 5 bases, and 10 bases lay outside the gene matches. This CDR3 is CASSSRTGPSSYEQYF. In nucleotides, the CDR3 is TGTGCCAGCAGCTCACGGACAGGTCCGAGCTCCTACGAGCAGTACTTC.

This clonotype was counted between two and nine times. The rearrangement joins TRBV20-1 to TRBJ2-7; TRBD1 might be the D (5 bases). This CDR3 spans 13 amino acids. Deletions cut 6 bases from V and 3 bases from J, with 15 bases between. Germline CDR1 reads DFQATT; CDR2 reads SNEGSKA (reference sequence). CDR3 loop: CSAKTDTGYEQYF. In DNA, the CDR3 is TGCAGTGCCAAGACGGATACAGGCTACGAGCAGTACTTC.

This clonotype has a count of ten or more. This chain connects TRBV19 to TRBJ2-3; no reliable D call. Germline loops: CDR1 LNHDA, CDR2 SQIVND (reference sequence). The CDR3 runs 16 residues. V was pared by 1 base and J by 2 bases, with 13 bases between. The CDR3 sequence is CASSIVRDLSTDTQYF. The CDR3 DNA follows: TGTGCCAGTAGTATAGTTCGCGACCTATCCACAGATACGCAGTATTTT. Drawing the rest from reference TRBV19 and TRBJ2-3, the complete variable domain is DGGITQSPKYLFRKEGQNVTLSCEQNLNHDAMYWYRQDPGQGLRLIYYSQIVNDFQKGDIAEGYSVSREKKESFPLTVTSAQKNPTAFYLCASSIVRDLSTDTQYFGPGTRLTVL.